Shown below are 32 T cell receptor beta chains from a single sample sequenced in a study of blood T cell repertoires in COVID-19. TCRdb keeps only in-frame clones here, not all; method: immunoSEQ multiplex PCR. The sample has roughly 160,000 clones, 82% seen once. The sequenced material came from peripheral blood. The receptors here all came from an elderly woman with active or convalescent COVID-19.

The chain recombines TRBV28 with TRBJ1-1; D is undetermined. Between the trimmed V and J ends, which lost 5 bases and 6 bases, there was a span of 13 bases. Germline V gives CDR1 MDHEN, CDR2 SYDVKM. The CDR3 sequence is 13 residues long. DNA of the CDR3: TGTGCCAGCAGTCTGCGACTACGGGCTGAAGCTTTCTTT. Translation: CASSLRLRAEAFF.

This rearrangement joins TRBV5-1 to TRBJ1-1; unclear D gene. From germline, CDR1 is SGHRS and CDR2 YFSETQ. CDR3 length equals 15 residues. V was cut by 2 bases and J by 1 base, with 12 bases left in between. CDR3 in amino acids: CASSLLGSPNTEAFF. As DNA, the CDR3 is TGCGCCAGCAGCTTACTCGGTTCACCGAACACTGAAGCTTTCTTT.

The chain couples TRBV7-8 to TRBJ1-6; TRBD1 aligns across 8 bases. The CDR3 extends over 14 amino acids. Germline CDR1 and CDR2: SGHVS and FQNEAQ. Trimming cost V 4 bases and J 7 bases; bases outside gene matches: 3. The CDR3 bases are TGTGCCAGCAGCTCTCAGGGGGCAAATTCACCCCTCCACTTT. It codes for CASSSQGANSPLHF.

The sample holds a few counts of this clone. The rearrangement links TRBV19 to TRBJ1-2; possible D gene TRBD1, 6 bases. The CDR3 has 15 residues. The V end was cut by 7 bases, the J end by 4 bases, with 19 bases between. CDR1 and CDR2 from the germline V gene are LNHDA and SQIVND (reference sequence). Here the CDR3 DNA reads TGTGCCAGTACTGGGGGGGCAGGAACGACCTATGGCTACACCTTC. Its protein is CASTGGAGTTYGYTF.

This chain links TRBV19 with TRBJ1-1; TRBD1 might be the D (5 bases). Germline V gene data show CDR1 as LNHDA and CDR2 as SQIVND (reference sequence). The V gene lost 0 bases and the J gene lost 5 bases, with 16 bases spanning the gap. The CDR3 has 16 amino acids. The CDR3 region is CASSIDLSRARTEAFF. CDR3 nucleotides: TGTGCCAGTAGTATAGATCTTTCCAGGGCGCGGACTGAAGCTTTCTTT.

The V gene is TRBV9, the J gene TRBJ1-2; D unclear. There are 15 residues in the CDR3. The ends were cut back, 0 bases at V and 3 bases at J, with 12 bases in the middle. Germline CDR1 and CDR2: SGDLS and YYNGEE. Here the CDR3 reads CASSVGAEGYYGYTF. The CDR3 DNA is TGTGCCAGCAGCGTAGGGGCCGAGGGATACTATGGCTACACCTTC. The full variable domain, rest sourced from reference TRBV9 and TRBJ1-2, is DSGVTQTPKHLITATGQRVTLRCSPRSGDLSVYWYQQSLDQGLQFLIQYYNGEERAKGNILERFSAQQFPDLHSELNLSSLELGDSALYFCASSVGAEGYYGYTFGSGTRLTVV.

The CDR3 region has the DNA TGCAGTGCTAGTAGGACAGGGGACCCCCGGCCCCACGAGCAGTACTTC. Its translation: CSASRTGDPRPHEQYF. The rearrangement joins TRBV20-1 to TRBJ2-7; 9 bases are a match to TRBD1. The CDR3 is made up of 16 amino acids. V was clipped by 3 bases and J by 5 bases; unmatched bases: 14. Germline CDR1 DFQATT, CDR2 SNEGSKA (reference sequence).

The chain joins TRBV4-2 to TRBJ2-5; D is perhaps TRBD2 (5 bases). CDR1 LGHNA and CDR2 YNFKEQ come from the germline V gene. V was cut by 4 bases and J by 7 bases, with 16 bases left in between. CDR3 size: 14 residues. The CDR3 DNA reads TGTGCCAGCAGCCGTCAAGGTCCCGAGGGGACCCAGTACTTC. Protein: CASSRQGPEGTQYF.

J is TRBJ1-5 and V is TRBV28, with 8 bases fitting TRBD1. There are 15 residues in the CDR3. Germline CDR1 reads MDHEN; CDR2 reads SYDVKM. V trimming: 6 bases; J trimming: 3 bases; junction bases outside the gene matches: 7. CDR3 sequence reads: CASRTPGQDNQPQHF. The CDR3 nucleotides read TGTGCCAGCAGGACTCCGGGACAGGACAATCAGCCCCAGCATTTT. Drawing the rest from reference TRBV28 and TRBJ1-5, the complete variable domain is DVKVTQSSRYLVKRTGEKVFLECVQDMDHENMFWYRQDPGLGLRLIYFSYDVKMKEKGDIPEGYSVSREKKERFSLILESASTNQTSMYLCASRTPGQDNQPQHFGDGTRLSIL.

This sequence joins TRBV28 and TRBJ1-5; D is possibly TRBD1 (6 bases). The germline CDR1 and CDR2 sequences are MDHEN and SYDVKM. This CDR3 region has 14 residues. Trimming left V 5 bases short and J 7 bases short, with 15 bases between. The CDR3 is CASSPTQGRQPQHF. CDR3 in DNA: TGTGCCAGCAGTCCAACACAGGGCAGACAGCCCCAGCATTTT.

The chain links TRBV7-6 to TRBJ2-7, with 7 positions matching TRBD2. Per germline, CDR1 SGHVS and CDR2 FNYEAQ. This CDR3 spans 15 amino acids. V lost 1 base to trimming and J lost 4 bases; unmatched junction nucleotides: 7. CDR3 amino acids: CASSLETSSRYEQYF. The CDR3 nucleotides read TGTGCCAGCAGCTTAGAGACTAGCTCGCGGTACGAGCAGTACTTC.

The rearrangement uses TRBV6-6 and TRBJ2-3; D remains unclear. The V end was cut by 7 bases, the J end by 3 bases, with 11 bases between. This CDR3 region has 13 residues. Germline CDR1 is MNHNY and CDR2 is SVGAGI (reference sequence). The CDR3 loop reads CASTTLLTDTQYF. DNA for the CDR3: TGTGCCAGCACCACTCTTCTAACAGATACGCAGTATTTT.

The genes are TRBV14 and TRBJ2-5; a possible D gene is TRBD1 (6 bases). This CDR3 comprises 14 residues. V was clipped by 1 base and J by 2 bases, with 8 bases between them. Germline CDR1 and CDR2: SGHDN and FVKESK. CDR3 in DNA: TGTGCCAGCAGCCAAGTAGGACAGCAAGAGACCCAGTACTTC. Protein: CASSQVGQQETQYF.

The chain has TRBV6-1 and TRBJ1-5; TRBD1 is a possible D gene (6 bases). The CDR3 spans 18 residues. V was clipped by 4 bases and J by 2 bases, with 21 bases between them. Germline CDR1 MNHNS, CDR2 SASEGT. In DNA form, the CDR3 reads TGTGCCAGCAGTGCCTCGGGGGGCGGACTACCGGGCAATCAGCCCCAGCATTTT. Its protein is CASSASGGGLPGNQPQHF.

This clone was counted a few times. This sequence joins TRBV2 and TRBJ2-1, with D perhaps matching TRBD1 (6 bases). Germline V lookup: CDR1 SNHLY, CDR2 FYNNEI. The CDR3 totals 12 residues. Trimming took 5 bases from V and 7 from J, leaving 9 bases between them. CDR3 residues: CASSTQGNEQFF. CDR3 bases: TGTGCCAGCAGTACTCAGGGGAATGAGCAGTTCTTC.

DNA for the CDR3: TGTGCCAGCAGCCAAGCCGACAGGCGCACTGAAGCTTTCTTT. Translated, it gives CASSQADRRTEAFF. The V call is TRBV3-1 (or the pseudogene TRBV3-2), the J call TRBJ1-1, with D perhaps TRBD1 (6 bases). Germline CDR1 LGHDT, CDR2 YNNKEL (reference sequence). With 1 base removed from V and 4 bases from J, the gap between germline ends came to 10 bases. The CDR3 extends over 14 amino acids.

The chain employs TRBV30 and TRBJ2-7, with D tentatively TRBD2 (6 bases). The CDR3 contains 14 residues. Germline CDR1 is GTSNPN and CDR2 is SVGIG (reference sequence). V lost 3 bases and J lost 4, with 16 bases in between. In nucleotides, the CDR3 is TGTGCCTGGAGCCTAACGGGACTTATATACGAGCAGTACTTC. Its translation is CAWSLTGLIYEQYF.

The V gene is TRBV11-3, the J gene TRBJ2-2, with a tentative D call TRBD1 (6 bases). CDR1 SGHNT and CDR2 YENEEA come from the germline V gene. Trimming removed 6 bases at V and 4 bases at J, with 15 bases between. The CDR3 is 15 residues long. The chain's CDR3 is CASSLTRGGTGELFF. In DNA, the CDR3 is TGTGCCAGCAGTTTAACCAGGGGTGGCACCGGGGAGCTGTTTTTT.

The chain links TRBV5-1 to TRBJ2-7, with 10 bases identical to TRBD2. The CDR3 totals 15 residues. Germline V gene lookup returns CDR1 SGHRS and CDR2 YFSETQ. V gave up 4 bases and J gave up 3 bases; unmatched junction bases: 7. The CDR3 coding sequence is TGCGCCAGCAGCCCCCTAACTAGCGGGAACTACGAGCAGTACTTC. Amino acid sequence: CASSPLTSGNYEQYF.

This clone was detected only a few times. The chain carries TRBV5-1 and TRBJ2-3; D is perhaps TRBD1 (5 bases). V shed 4 bases and J shed 2 bases, with 20 bases lying between them. This CDR3 region has 17 residues. Germline-derived CDR1 and CDR2 are SGHRS and YFSETQ. For the CDR3, the DNA is TGCGCCAGCAGCCAACCAAGGGCAGGGAAATCCACAGATACGCAGTATTTT. The encoded protein is CASSQPRAGKSTDTQYF.

The rearrangement joins TRBV5-1 to TRBJ2-7; TRBD2 agrees at 10 bases. J was trimmed by 6 bases and V by 6 bases; bases with no gene match: 9. Per the germline V gene, CDR1 is SGHRS and CDR2 is YFSETQ. This CDR3 is built from 14 residues. The CDR3 DNA reads as TGCGCCAGCACGATAGCGGGAGGTGATAGCGAGCAGTACTTC. Protein product: CASTIAGGDSEQYF.

V is TRBV9 and J is TRBJ1-3; D perhaps matches TRBD1 (5 bases). This CDR3 has 14 residues. Per the germline V gene, CDR1 is SGDLS and CDR2 is YYNGEE. V dropped 4 bases and J dropped 0 bases, with 8 bases sitting between them. CDR3 in amino acids: CASSYQGSGNTIYF. CDR3 nucleotides: TGTGCCAGCAGCTATCAGGGCTCTGGAAACACCATATATTTT.

This chain joins TRBV6-6 and TRBJ1-3; D is unclear. Germline values: CDR1 MNHNY, CDR2 SVGAGI (reference sequence). The CDR3 is 16 residues long. Deletions cut 1 base from V and 5 bases from J, with 15 bases between. This CDR3 reads CASSYYSGNRRNTIYF. The CDR3 DNA is TGTGCCAGCAGTTACTACTCAGGCAATAGACGAAACACCATATATTTT.

This chain links TRBV3-1 (or the pseudogene TRBV3-2) with TRBJ1-1, with TRBD1 matching over 9 bases. V lost 3 bases and J lost 8; bases outside the gene matches: 7. The CDR3 contains 14 residues. Germline assignment: CDR1 LGHDT and CDR2 YNNKEL (reference sequence). The CDR3 DNA follows: TGTGCCAGCAGCCATCCGGGACAGGGCCGAGAAGCTTTCTTT. This encodes CASSHPGQGREAFF.

The genes are TRBV28 and TRBJ2-3; 8 bases are shared with TRBD1. Unmatched junction bases numbered 9, after V lost 6 bases and J lost 1 base. The CDR3 runs to 16 residues. CDR1 and CDR2 (germline): MDHEN, SYDVKM. This chain's CDR3 is CASRGTGGFGTDTQYF. The CDR3, as DNA: TGTGCCAGCAGAGGAACAGGGGGATTCGGCACAGATACGCAGTATTTT.

V gene TRBV10-3 combines with J gene TRBJ1-2, with D possibly TRBD1 on 5 matching bases. V was shortened by 5 bases and J by 5 bases, with 15 bases between the two germline ends. CDR1 and CDR2 (germline): ENHRY, SYGVKD. There are 14 residues in the CDR3. CDR3 sequence (DNA): TGTGCCATCAGTACCGCGACAGCAAATTATGGCTACACCTTC. As protein: CAISTATANYGYTF.

The genes are TRBV3-1 (or the pseudogene TRBV3-2) and TRBJ2-7; unclear D gene. This CDR3 spans 15 amino acids. Trimming left V 2 bases short and J 0 bases short, with 11 bases between. CDR1 is LGHDT and CDR2 is YNNKEL in the germline V gene (reference sequence). Written as DNA, the CDR3 is TGTGCCAGCAGCCAAACATTTGGCGGCTCCTACGAGCAGTACTTC. As protein: CASSQTFGGSYEQYF.

A few counts support this clone. The chain recombines TRBV9 with TRBJ1-5, with D possibly TRBD1 on 5 matching bases. Trimming shortened V by 3 bases and J by 3 bases, and 16 bases separated the two germline ends. In germline, CDR1 is SGDLS, CDR2 YYNGEE. The CDR3 extends over 16 amino acids. This chain's CDR3 is CASSAGGGHANQPQHF. The CDR3 nucleotides are TGTGCCAGCAGCGCCGGGGGAGGACACGCCAATCAGCCCCAGCATTTT.

The V call is TRBV19, the J call TRBJ1-5, with TRBD1 identical over 11 bases. Germline CDR1 reads LNHDA; CDR2 reads SQIVND (reference sequence). The CDR3 is made up of 18 amino acids. The V gene end was trimmed by 5 bases and the J gene end by 2 bases; junction bases not matched to a gene: 11. The CDR3 spells CASSFAGWDRGGNQPQHF. In nucleotides, the CDR3 is TGTGCCAGTAGTTTCGCGGGTTGGGACAGGGGGGGCAATCAGCCCCAGCATTTT.

The CDR3 sequence is CASSFRDNQETQYF. Here the CDR3 DNA reads TGTGCCAGCAGCTTCCGGGACAACCAAGAGACCCAGTACTTC. The chain carries TRBV5-6 and TRBJ2-5, with D maybe TRBD1 (6 bases). V shed 2 bases and J shed 0 bases, with 8 bases lying between them. CDR1 and CDR2 from the germline V gene are SGHDT and YYEEEE. The CDR3 contains 14 residues.

The rearrangement links TRBV9 to TRBJ1-1; weak D call: TRBD1 (5 bases). Germline assignment: CDR1 SGDLS and CDR2 YYNGEE. The length of the CDR3 is 17 residues. The ends were cut back, 2 bases at V and 4 bases at J, with 21 bases in the middle. This CDR3 reads CASSVLPGPREVTEAFF. CDR3 nucleotides: TGTGCCAGCAGCGTTCTTCCGGGACCCCGGGAGGTCACTGAAGCTTTCTTT.

This clone occurred once. The chain links TRBV7-9 to TRBJ2-3; D gene ambiguous. Trimming stripped 5 bases from V and 0 bases from J, with 12 bases between. This CDR3 has 15 amino acids. Per germline, CDR1 SEHNR and CDR2 FQNEAQ (reference sequence). CDR3 DNA sequence: TGTGCCAGCAGCCGTACTACTTCTAGCACAGATACGCAGTATTTT. Protein product: CASSRTTSSTDTQYF.